Listed below are T cell receptor beta chains from one sample, sequenced in a study of T cells in Graves' hyperthyroidism and ophthalmopathy. TCRdb ran MiXCR on the multiplex PCR reads and lists one entry per CDR3 protein. The sample contains 490,000 or so distinct CDR3 sequences, about 22% of which appear only once. The sequencing input was blood. The receptors derive from a woman in her 70s with Graves' ophthalmopathy. Each CDR3 is given with its conserved first and last residue. The D gene is left open where the match is weak. The size entry is marked missing in some rows and otherwise reads once, few, many or a size class.

V gene	J gene	D gene	clone size	CDR3 protein	CDR3 DNA
TRBV12-3/TRBV12-4	TRBJ2-7	TRBD1	many	CASSLRDRRPYEQYF	TGTGCCAGCAGTTTGCGGGACAGGCGACCCTACGAGCAGTACTTC
TRBV2	TRBJ2-7	-	many	CASSPYYEQYF	TGTGCCAGCAGTCCCTACTACGAGCAGTACTTC
TRBV9	TRBJ2-1	TRBD1	few	CASSEGDRTYNEQFF	TGTGCCAGCAGCGAGGGGGACAGAACCTACAATGAGCAGTTCTTC
TRBV5-6	TRBJ1-5	-	few	CASSSGGGLQPQHF	TGTGCCAGCAGCTCTGGTGGGGGCCTTCAGCCCCAGCATTTT
TRBV5-6	TRBJ2-7	TRBD2	-	CASSPFFGLAAASEQYF	TGTGCCAGCAGCCCCTTTTTTGGACTAGCGGCCGCCAGCGAGCAGTACTTC
TRBV20-1	TRBJ2-2	TRBD2	-	CSARDSGRNTGELFF	TGCAGTGCTAGAGATAGCGGGAGGAACACCGGGGAGCTGTTTTTT
TRBV19	TRBJ2-3	-	few	CASSITGSGSTTDTQYF	TGTGCCAGTAGTATCACAGGCTCCGGGAGTACCACAGATACGCAGTATTTT
TRBV24-1	TRBJ2-2	-	-	CATSDFTAPGELFF	TGTGCCACCAGTGATTTTACAGCCCCCGGGGAGCTGTTTTTT
TRBV24-1	TRBJ1-5	-	-	CATSDLIRVIGGGQPQHF	TGTGCCACCAGTGATTTGATCAGGGTTATAGGGGGAGGACAGCCCCAGCATTTT
TRBV12-3/TRBV12-4	TRBJ2-7	TRBD2	many	CASSHSGMTHEQYF	TGTGCCAGCAGCCACAGCGGGATGACGCACGAGCAGTACTTC
TRBV4-3	TRBJ2-3	-	-	CASSQDRQGSTDTQYF	TGCGCCAGCAGCCAAGATCGCCAGGGGTCCACAGATACGCAGTATTTT
TRBV12-5	TRBJ2-1	TRBD2	-	CASGSWTSGNEQFF	TGTGCTAGTGGTTCCTGGACTAGCGGGAATGAGCAGTTCTTC
TRBV5-1	TRBJ2-5	TRBD2	-	CASSPKTSGETQYF	TGCGCCAGCAGCCCTAAAACTAGCGGGGAGACCCAGTACTTC
TRBV30	TRBJ2-7	-	-	CAWRYGVAYEQYF	TGTGCCTGGAGGTACGGCGTAGCCTACGAGCAGTACTTC
TRBV7-9	TRBJ1-5	-	-	CASSDAGRYQPQHF	TGTGCCAGCAGCGACGCCGGGAGGTATCAGCCCCAGCATTTT
TRBV12-3/TRBV12-4	TRBJ2-3	TRBD1	many	CASRTGTGRTDTQYF	TGTGCCAGCAGGACCGGGACAGGGAGGACAGATACGCAGTATTTT
TRBV28	TRBJ2-3	TRBD2	many	CAWGGLAGVSRDTQYF	TGTGCCTGGGGGGGGCTAGCGGGAGTTTCCAGAGATACGCAGTATTTT
TRBV11-2	TRBJ2-5	TRBD1	-	CASSTLDRASYF	TGTGCCAGCAGCACACTCGACAGGGCGAGTTACTTC
TRBV7-9	TRBJ2-1	TRBD2	-	CASSLSARTSPKGYNEQFF	TGTGCCAGCAGCCTCTCGGCCCGGACTAGCCCGAAGGGTTACAATGAGCAGTTCTTC
TRBV7-8	TRBJ2-7	TRBD2	-	CASSAVPPLLGREISYEQYF	TGTGCCAGCAGCGCAGTCCCTCCGCTCTTAGGGCGGGAGATATCCTACGAGCAGTACTTC
TRBV28	TRBJ2-2	TRBD2	many	CASSPRPSGRVMRRNTGELFF	TGTGCCAGCAGCCCCCGTCCTAGCGGGAGGGTCATGCGCCGAAACACCGGGGAGCTGTTTTTT
TRBV5-1	TRBJ2-2	TRBD2	-	CASSLLLAENTGEPFF	TGCGCCAGCAGCTTGTTACTAGCGGAGAACACCGGGGAGCCGTTTTTT
TRBV19	TRBJ1-6	TRBD1	once	CASSMPQGPNSPLHF	TGTGCCAGTAGTATGCCACAGGGGCCTAATTCACCCCTCCACTTT
TRBV30	TRBJ2-2	-	many	CAWNLGAGELFF	TGTGCCTGGAATCTGGGGGCCGGGGAGCTGTTTTTT
TRBV5-4	TRBJ2-7	-	-	CASSSWQGYEQYF	TGTGCCAGCAGCTCCTGGCAGGGCTACGAGCAGTACTTC